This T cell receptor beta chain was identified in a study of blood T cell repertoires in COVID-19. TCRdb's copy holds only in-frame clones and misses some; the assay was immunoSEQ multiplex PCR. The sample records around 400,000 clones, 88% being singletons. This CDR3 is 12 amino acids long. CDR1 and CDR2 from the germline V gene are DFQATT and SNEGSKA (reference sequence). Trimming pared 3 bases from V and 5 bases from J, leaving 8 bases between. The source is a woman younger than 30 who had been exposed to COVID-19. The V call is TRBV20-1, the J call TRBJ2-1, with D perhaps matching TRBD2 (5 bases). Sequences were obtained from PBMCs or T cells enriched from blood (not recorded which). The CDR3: CSASRGNNEQFF. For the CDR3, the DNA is TGCAGTGCTAGTCGGGGAAACAATGAGCAGTTCTTC.